This T cell receptor (beta chain) was sequenced during a study of T cells in localized non-small cell lung cancer. With regard to this clone: What it binds is unknown.

Study findings and constraints: For the top 100 tumor clones, a median about 60 also appeared in adjacent lung. Longer overall survival was seen with higher T cell density measured in blood.

TCRdb's copy holds only in-frame clones and misses some; the assay was immunoSEQ multiplex PCR. Of roughly 38,000 clones in the sample, around 86% were seen once. CDR1 SGHNT and CDR2 YYREEE come from the germline V gene (reference sequence). Trimming at V came to 0 bases and at J to 2 bases, leaving 0 bases not matched to a gene. There are 15 residues in the CDR3. The source material was peripheral blood, sampled before any cancer treatment. The source is a woman between 18 and 49 years old with stage III lung adenocarcinoma. The chain recombines TRBV5-4 with TRBJ1-4; the match to TRBD1 covers 8 bases. This chain's CDR3 is CASSLGTGTNEKLFF. CDR3 bases: TGTGCCAGCAGCTTGGGGACAGGGACTAATGAAAAACTGTTTTTT.